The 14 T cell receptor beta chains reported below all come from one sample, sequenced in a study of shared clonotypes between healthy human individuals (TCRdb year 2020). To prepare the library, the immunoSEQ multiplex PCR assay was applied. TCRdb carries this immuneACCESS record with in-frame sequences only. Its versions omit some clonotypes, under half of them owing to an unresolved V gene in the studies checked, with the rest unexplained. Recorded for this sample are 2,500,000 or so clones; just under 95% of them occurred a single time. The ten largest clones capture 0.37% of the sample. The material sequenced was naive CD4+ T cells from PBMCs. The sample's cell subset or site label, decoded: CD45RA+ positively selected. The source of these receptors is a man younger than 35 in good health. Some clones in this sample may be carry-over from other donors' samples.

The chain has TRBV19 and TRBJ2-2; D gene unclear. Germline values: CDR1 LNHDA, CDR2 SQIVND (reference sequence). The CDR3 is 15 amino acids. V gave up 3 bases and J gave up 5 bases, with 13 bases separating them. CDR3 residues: CASSIGIPFTGELFF. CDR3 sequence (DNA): TGTGCCAGTAGTATTGGGATACCGTTTACCGGGGAGCTGTTTTTT. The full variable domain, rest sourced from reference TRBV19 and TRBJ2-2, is DGGITQSPKYLFRKEGQNVTLSCEQNLNHDAMYWYRQDPGQGLRLIYYSQIVNDFQKGDIAEGYSVSREKKESFPLTVTSAQKNPTAFYLCASSIGIPFTGELFFGEGSRLTVL.

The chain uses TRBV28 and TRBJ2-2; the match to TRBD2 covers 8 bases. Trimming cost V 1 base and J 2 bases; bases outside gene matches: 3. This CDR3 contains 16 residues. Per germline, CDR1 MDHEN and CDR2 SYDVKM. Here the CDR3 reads CASSLLAGLNTGELFF. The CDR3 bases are TGTGCCAGCAGTTTATTAGCGGGATTAAACACCGGGGAGCTGTTTTTT. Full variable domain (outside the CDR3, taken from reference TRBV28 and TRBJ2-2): DVKVTQSSRYLVKRTGEKVFLECVQDMDHENMFWYRQDPGLGLRLIYFSYDVKMKEKGDIPEGYSVSREKKERFSLILESASTNQTSMYLCASSLLAGLNTGELFFGEGSRLTVL.

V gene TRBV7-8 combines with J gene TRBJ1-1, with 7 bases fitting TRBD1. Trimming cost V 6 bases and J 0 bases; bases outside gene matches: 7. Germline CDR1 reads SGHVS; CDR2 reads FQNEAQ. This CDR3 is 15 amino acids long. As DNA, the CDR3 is TGTGCCAGCAGATCCAACGACAGGGTGAACACTGAAGCTTTCTTT. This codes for CASRSNDRVNTEAFF.

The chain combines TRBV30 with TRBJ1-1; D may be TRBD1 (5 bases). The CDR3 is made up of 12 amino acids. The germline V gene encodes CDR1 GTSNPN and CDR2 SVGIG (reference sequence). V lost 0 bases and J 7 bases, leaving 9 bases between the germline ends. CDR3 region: CAWSVRGGEAFF. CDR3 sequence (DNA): TGTGCCTGGAGTGTAAGGGGAGGTGAAGCTTTCTTT.

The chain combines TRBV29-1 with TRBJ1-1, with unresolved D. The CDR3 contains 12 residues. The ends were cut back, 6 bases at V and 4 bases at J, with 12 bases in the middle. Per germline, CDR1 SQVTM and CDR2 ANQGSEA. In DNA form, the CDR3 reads TGCAGCGTCACATCGGGGAGCACTGAAGCTTTCTTT. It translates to CSVTSGSTEAFF. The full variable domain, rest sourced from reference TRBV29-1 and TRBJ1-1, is SAVISQKPSRDICQRGTSLTIQCQVDSQVTMMFWYRQQPGQSLTLIATANQGSEATYESGFVIDKFPISRPNLTFSTLTVSNMSPEDSSIYLCSVTSGSTEAFFGQGTRLTVV.

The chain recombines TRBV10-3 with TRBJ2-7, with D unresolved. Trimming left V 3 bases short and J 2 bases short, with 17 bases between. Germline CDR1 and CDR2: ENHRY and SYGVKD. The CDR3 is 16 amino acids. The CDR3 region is CAISDLTLVQAYEQYF. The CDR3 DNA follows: TGTGCCATCAGTGATCTTACGCTTGTCCAAGCCTACGAGCAGTACTTC.

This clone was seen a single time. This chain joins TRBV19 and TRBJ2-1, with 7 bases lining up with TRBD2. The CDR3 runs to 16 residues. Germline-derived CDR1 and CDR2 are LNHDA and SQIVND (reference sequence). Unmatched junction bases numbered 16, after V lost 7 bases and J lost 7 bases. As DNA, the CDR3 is TGTGCCAGTATAGGGTTTGGCGGGAGCAGTCCGAATGAGCAGTTCTTC. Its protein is CASIGFGGSSPNEQFF.

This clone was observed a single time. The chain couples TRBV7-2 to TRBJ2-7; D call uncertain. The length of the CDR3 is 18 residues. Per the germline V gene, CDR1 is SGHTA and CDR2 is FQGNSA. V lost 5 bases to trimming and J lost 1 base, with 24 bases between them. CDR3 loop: CASSILLAGPRRSYEQYF. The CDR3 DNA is TGTGCCAGCAGCATCTTATTAGCAGGACCCCGAAGGTCCTACGAGCAGTACTTC.

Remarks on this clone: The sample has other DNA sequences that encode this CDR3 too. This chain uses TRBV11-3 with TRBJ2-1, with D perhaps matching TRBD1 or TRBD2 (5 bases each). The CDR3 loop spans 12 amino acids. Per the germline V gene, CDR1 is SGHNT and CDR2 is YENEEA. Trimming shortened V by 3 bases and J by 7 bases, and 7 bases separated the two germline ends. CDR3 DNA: TGTGCCAGCAGCTTTGGGGGAAATGAGCAGTTCTTC. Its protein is CASSFGGNEQFF.

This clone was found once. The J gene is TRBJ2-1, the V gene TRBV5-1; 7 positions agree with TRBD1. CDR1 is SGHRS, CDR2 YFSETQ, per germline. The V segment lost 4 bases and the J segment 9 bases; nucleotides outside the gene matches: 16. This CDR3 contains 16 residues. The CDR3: CASSAIPGQKIGEQFF. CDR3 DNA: TGCGCCAGCAGCGCCATACCGGGACAGAAGATCGGTGAGCAGTTCTTC.

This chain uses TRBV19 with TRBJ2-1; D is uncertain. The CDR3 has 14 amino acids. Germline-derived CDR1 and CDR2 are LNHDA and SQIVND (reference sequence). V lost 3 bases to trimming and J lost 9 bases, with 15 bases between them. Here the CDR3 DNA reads TGTGCCAGTAGTATTCGAAAAGGGAACAGTGAGCAGTTCTTC. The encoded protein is CASSIRKGNSEQFF.

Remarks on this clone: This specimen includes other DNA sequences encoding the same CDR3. CDR3: CASSLPGGSSYEQYF. CDR3 coding DNA: TGTGCCAGCAGTTTACCCGGGGGGTCCTCCTACGAGCAGTACTTC. The J gene is TRBJ2-7, the V gene TRBV28, with 7 nucleotides matching TRBD2. Germline loops: CDR1 MDHEN, CDR2 SYDVKM. Germline trimming cut 2 bases from V and 0 bases from J; bases unmatched to any gene: 4. The CDR3 loop spans 15 amino acids.

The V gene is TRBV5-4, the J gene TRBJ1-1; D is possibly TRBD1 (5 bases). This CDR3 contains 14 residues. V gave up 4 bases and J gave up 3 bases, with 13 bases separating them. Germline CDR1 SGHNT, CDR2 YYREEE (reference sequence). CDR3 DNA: TGTGCCAGCAGCCCGCCCGACAGTGACACTGAAGCTTTCTTT. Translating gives CASSPPDSDTEAFF. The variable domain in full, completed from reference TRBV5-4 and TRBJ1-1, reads ETGVTQSPTHLIKTRGQQVTLRCSSQSGHNTVSWYQQALGQGPQFIFQYYREEENGRGNFPPRFSGLQFPNYSSELNVNALELDDSALYLCASSPPDSDTEAFFGQGTRLTVV.

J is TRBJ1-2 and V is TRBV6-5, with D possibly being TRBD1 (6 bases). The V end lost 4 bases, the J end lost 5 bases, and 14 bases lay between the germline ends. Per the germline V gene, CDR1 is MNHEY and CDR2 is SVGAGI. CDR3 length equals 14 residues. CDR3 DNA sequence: TGTGCCAGCAGTTCCATCGGGACAAGATATGGCTACACCTTC. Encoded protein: CASSSIGTRYGYTF.